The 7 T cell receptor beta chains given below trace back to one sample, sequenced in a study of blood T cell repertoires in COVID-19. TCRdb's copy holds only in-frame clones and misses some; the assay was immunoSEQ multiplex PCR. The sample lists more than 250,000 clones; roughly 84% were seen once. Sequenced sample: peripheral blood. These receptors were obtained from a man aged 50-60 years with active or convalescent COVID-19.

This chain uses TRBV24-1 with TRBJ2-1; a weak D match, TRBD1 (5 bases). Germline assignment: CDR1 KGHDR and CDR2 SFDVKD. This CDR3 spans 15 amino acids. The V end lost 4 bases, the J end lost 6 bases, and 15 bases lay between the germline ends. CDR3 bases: TGTGCCACCAGTGAACTGAACGGACATTCCAATGAGCAGTTCTTC. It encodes CATSELNGHSNEQFF.

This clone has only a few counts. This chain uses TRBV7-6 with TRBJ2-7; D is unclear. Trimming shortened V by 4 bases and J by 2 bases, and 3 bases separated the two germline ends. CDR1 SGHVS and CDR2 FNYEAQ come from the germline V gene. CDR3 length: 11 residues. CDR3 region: CASSSTYEQYF. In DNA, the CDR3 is TGTGCCAGCAGCTCTACCTACGAGCAGTACTTC.

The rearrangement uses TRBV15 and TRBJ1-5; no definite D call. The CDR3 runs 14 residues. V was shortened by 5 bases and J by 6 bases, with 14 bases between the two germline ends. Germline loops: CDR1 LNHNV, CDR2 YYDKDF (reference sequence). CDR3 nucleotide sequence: TGTGCCACCAGCCGGGATAATGTGCCTCAGCCCCAGCATTTT. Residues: CATSRDNVPQPQHF.

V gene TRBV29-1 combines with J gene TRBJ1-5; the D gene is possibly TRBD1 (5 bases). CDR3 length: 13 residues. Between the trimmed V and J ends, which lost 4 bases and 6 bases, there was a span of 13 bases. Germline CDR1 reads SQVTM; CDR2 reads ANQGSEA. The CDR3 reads CSVGRGSGQPQHF. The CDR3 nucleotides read TGCAGCGTTGGGAGGGGTAGTGGTCAGCCCCAGCATTTT.

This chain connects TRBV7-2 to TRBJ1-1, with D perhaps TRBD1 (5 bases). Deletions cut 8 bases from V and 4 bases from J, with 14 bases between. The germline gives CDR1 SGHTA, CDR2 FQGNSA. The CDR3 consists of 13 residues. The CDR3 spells CASVQGWGTEAFF. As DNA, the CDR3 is TGTGCCAGCGTCCAGGGTTGGGGCACTGAAGCTTTCTTT.

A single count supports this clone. The CDR3 nucleotides are TGTGCCACCAGCAGGCTCGGGGTCATCTCCTACGAGCAGTACTTC. It specifies CATSRLGVISYEQYF. The V call is TRBV15, the J call TRBJ2-7, with D perhaps matching TRBD2 (5 bases). The CDR3 sequence is 15 residues long. CDR1 is LNHNV and CDR2 is YYDKDF in the germline V gene (reference sequence). Trimming removed 3 bases at V and 0 bases at J, with 12 bases between.

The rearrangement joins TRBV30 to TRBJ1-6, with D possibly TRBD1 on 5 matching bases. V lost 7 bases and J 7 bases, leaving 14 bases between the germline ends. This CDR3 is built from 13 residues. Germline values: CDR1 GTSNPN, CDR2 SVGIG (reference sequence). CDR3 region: CASQGQGNSPLHF. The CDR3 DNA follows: TGTGCCTCACAAGGGCAGGGAAATTCACCCCTCCACTTT.